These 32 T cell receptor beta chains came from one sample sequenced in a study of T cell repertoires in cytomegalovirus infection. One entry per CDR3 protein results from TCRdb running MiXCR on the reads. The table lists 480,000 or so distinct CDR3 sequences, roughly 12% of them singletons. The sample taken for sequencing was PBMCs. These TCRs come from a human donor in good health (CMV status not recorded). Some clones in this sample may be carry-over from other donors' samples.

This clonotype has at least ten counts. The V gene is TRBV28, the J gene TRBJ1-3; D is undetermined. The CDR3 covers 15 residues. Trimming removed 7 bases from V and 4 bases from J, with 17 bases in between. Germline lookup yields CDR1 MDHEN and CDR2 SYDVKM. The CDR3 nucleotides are TGTGCCAGCAAAAGGTTCACATCGACCGGAAACACCATATATTTT. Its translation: CASKRFTSTGNTIYF.

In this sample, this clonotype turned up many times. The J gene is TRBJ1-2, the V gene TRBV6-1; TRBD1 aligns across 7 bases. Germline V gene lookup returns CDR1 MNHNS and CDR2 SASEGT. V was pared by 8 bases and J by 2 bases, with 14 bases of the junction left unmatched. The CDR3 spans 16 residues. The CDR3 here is CASAEPVTGANYGYTF. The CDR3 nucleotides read TGTGCCAGCGCAGAACCGGTTACAGGGGCCAACTATGGCTACACCTTC.

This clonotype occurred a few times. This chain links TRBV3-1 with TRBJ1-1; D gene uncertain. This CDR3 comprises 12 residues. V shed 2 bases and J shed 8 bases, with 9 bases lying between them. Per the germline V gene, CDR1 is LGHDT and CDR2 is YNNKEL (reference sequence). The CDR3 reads CASSQINSEAFF. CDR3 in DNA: TGTGCCAGCAGCCAAATAAACAGCGAAGCTTTCTTT.

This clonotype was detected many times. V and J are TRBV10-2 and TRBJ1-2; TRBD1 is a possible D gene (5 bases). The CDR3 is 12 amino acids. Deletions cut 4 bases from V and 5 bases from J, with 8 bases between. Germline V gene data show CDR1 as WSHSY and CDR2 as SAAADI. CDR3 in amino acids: CASSGQRYGYTF. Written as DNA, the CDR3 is TGCGCCAGCAGTGGACAGAGGTATGGCTACACCTTC.

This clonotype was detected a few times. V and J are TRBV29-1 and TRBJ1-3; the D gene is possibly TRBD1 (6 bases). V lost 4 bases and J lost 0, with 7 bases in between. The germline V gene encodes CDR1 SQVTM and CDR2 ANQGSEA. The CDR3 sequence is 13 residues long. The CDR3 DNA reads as TGCAGCGTTGGGACAGTCTCTGGAAACACCATATATTTT. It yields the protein CSVGTVSGNTIYF.

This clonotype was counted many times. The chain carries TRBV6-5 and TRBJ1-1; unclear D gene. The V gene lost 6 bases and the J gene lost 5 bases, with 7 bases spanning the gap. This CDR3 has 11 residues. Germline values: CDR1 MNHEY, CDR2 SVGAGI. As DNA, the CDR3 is TGTGCCAGCAGCTCAATAACTGAAGCTTTCTTT. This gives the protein CASSSITEAFF.

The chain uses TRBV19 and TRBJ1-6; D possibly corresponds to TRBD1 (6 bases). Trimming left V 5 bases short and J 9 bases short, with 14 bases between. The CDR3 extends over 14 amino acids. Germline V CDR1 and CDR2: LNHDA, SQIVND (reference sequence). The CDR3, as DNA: TGTGCCAGTAGTGAACAGGGTGCGGGTTCACCCCTCCACTTT. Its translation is CASSEQGAGSPLHF.

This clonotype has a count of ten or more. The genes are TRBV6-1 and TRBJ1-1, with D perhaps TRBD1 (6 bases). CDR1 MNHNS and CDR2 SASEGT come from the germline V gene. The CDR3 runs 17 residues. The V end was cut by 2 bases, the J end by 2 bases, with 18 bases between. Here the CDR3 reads CASSEIRRAGANTEAFF. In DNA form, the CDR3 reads TGTGCCAGCAGTGAAATCCGACGGGCAGGGGCTAACACTGAAGCTTTCTTT.

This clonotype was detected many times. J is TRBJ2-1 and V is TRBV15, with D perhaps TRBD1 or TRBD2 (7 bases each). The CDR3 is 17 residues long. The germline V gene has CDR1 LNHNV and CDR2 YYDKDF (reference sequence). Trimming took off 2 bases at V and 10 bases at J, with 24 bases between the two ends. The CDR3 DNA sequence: TGTGCCACCAGCAGATTTCTTGGACTAGGGGGCTCCAAGGAGCAGTTCTTC. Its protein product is CATSRFLGLGGSKEQFF. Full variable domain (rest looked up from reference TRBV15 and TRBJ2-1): DAMVIQNPRYQVTQFGKPVTLSCSQTLNHNVMYWYQQKSSQAPKLLFHYYDKDFNNEADTPDNFQSRRPNTSFCFLDIRSPGLGDTAMYLCATSRFLGLGGSKEQFFGPGTRLTVL.

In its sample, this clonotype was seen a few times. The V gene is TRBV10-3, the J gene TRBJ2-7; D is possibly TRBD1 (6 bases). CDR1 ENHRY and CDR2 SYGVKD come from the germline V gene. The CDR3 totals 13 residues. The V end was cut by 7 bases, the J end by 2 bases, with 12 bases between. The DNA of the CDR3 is TGTGCCATCAAAGGGGACACCGCCTACGAGCAGTACTTC. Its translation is CAIKGDTAYEQYF.

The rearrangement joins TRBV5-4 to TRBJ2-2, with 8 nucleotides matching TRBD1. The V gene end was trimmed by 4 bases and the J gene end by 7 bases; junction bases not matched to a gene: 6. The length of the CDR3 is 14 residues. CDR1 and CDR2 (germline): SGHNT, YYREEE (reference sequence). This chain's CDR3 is CASSADRVGGELFF. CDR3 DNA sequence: TGTGCCAGCAGCGCGGACAGGGTTGGCGGGGAGCTGTTTTTT.

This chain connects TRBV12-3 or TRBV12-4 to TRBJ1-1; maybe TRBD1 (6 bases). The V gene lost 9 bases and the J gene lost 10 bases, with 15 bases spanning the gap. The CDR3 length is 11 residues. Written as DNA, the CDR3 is TGTGCCAGTCAGACAGGCCCATTAGCTTTCTTT. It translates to CASQTGPLAFF.

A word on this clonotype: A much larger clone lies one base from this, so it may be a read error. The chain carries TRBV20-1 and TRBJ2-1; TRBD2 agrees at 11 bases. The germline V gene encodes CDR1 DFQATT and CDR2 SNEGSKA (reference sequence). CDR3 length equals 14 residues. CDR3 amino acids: CSSKIAGGYNERFF. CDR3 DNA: TGCAGTTCGAAGATAGCGGGGGGGTATAATGAGCGGTTCTTC.

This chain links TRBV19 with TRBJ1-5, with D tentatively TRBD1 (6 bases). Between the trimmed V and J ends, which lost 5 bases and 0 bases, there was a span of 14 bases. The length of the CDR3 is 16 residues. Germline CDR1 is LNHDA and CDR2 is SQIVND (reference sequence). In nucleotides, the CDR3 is TGTGCCAGTAGTCCAGGGGCGCATTATAGCAATCAGCCCCAGCATTTT. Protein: CASSPGAHYSNQPQHF.

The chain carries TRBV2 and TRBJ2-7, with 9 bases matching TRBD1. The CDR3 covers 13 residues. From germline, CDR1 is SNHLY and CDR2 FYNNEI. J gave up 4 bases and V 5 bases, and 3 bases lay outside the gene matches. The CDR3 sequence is CASSNRGPYEQYF. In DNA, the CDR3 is TGTGCCAGCAGTAACAGGGGGCCGTACGAGCAGTACTTC.

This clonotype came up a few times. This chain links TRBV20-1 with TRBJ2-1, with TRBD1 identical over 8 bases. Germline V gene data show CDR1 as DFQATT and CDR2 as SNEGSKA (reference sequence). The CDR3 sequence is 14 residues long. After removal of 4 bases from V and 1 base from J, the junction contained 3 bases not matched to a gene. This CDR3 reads CSAITGGSYNEQFF. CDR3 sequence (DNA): TGCAGTGCTATTACAGGGGGATCCTACAATGAGCAGTTCTTC.

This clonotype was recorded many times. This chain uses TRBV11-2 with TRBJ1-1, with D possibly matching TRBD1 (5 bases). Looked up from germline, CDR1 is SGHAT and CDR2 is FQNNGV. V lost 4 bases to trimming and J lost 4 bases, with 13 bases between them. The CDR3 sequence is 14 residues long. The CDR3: CASSWGPPVTEAFF. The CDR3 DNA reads TGTGCCAGCAGCTGGGGCCCCCCGGTCACTGAAGCTTTCTTT.

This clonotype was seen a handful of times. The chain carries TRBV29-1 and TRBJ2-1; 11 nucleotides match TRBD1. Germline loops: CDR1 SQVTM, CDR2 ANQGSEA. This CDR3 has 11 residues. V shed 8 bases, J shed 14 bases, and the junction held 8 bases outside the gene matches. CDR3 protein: CSMYGQGAKFF. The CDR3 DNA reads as TGCAGCATGTACGGACAGGGGGCGAAGTTCTTC.

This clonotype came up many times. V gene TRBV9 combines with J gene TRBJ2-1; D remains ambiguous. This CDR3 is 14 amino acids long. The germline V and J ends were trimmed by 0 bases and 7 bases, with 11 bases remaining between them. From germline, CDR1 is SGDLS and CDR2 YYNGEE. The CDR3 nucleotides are TGTGCCAGCAGCGTAGAAGATTACTCTAATGAGCAGTTCTTC. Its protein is CASSVEDYSNEQFF. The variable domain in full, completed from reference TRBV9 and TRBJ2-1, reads DSGVTQTPKHLITATGQRVTLRCSPRSGDLSVYWYQQSLDQGLQFLIQYYNGEERAKGNILERFSAQQFPDLHSELNLSSLELGDSALYFCASSVEDYSNEQFFGPGTRLTVL.

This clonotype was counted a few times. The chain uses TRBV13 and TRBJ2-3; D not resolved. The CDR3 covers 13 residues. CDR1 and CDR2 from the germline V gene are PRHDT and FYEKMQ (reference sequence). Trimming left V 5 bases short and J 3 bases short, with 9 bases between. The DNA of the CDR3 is TGTGCCAGCAGCCCCGGAGCAACAGATACGCAGTATTTT. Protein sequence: CASSPGATDTQYF.

This chain's CDR3 is CASSGENQPQHF. As DNA, the CDR3 is TGTGCCAGCAGCGGGGAAAATCAGCCCCAGCATTTT. This chain joins TRBV7-9 and TRBJ1-5; the D is unclear. The germline CDR1 and CDR2 sequences are SEHNR and FQNEAQ (reference sequence). Trimming took off 5 bases at V and 4 bases at J, with 6 bases between the two ends. The CDR3 length is 12 residues.

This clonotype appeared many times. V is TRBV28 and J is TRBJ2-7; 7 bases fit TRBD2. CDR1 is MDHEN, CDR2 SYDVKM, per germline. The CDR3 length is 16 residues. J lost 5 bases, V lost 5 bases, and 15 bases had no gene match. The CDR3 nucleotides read TGTGCCAGCAGTCCCATTGGGACTACGGGGTGGGACGAGCAGTACTTC. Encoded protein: CASSPIGTTGWDEQYF.

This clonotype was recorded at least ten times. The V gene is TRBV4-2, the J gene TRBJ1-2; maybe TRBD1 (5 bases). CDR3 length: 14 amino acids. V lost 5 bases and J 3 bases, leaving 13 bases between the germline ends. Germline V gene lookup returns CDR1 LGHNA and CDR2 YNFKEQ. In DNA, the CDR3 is TGTGCCAGCAGCTCAAGCGAGGGGTACTATGGCTACACCTTC. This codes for CASSSSEGYYGYTF.

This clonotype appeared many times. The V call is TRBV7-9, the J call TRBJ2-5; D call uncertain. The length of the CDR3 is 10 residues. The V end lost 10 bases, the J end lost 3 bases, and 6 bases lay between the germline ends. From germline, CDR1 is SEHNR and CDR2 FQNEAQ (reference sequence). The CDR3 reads CAITEETQYF. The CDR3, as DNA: TGTGCCATCACAGAAGAGACCCAGTACTTC.

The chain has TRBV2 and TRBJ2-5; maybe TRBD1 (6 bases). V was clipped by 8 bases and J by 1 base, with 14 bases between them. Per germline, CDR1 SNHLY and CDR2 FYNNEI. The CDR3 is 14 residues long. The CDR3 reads CASPTRDIQETQYF. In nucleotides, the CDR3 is TGTGCCAGCCCGACCCGGGACATCCAAGAGACCCAGTACTTC.

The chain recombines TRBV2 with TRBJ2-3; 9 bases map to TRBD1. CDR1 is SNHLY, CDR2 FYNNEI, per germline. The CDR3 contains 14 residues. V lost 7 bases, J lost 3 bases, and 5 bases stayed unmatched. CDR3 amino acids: CASKPTGGTDTQYF. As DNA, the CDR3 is TGTGCCAGCAAGCCGACAGGGGGGACAGATACGCAGTATTTT.

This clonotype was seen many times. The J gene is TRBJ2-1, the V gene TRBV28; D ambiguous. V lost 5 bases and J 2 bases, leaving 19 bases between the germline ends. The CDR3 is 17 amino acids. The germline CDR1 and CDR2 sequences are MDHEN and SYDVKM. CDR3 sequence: CASSSLSSGIPYNEQFF. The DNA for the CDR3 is TGTGCCAGCAGTAGCCTTAGTTCTGGGATTCCCTACAATGAGCAGTTCTTC.

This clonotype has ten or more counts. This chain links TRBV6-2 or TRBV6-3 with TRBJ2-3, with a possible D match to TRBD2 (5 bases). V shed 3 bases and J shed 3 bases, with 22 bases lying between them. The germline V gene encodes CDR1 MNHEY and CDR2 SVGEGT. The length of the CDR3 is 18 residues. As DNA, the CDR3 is TGTGCCAGCAGTTATGACTCGTCGGCGACTAAGAAAACAGATACGCAGTATTTT. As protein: CASSYDSSATKKTDTQYF.

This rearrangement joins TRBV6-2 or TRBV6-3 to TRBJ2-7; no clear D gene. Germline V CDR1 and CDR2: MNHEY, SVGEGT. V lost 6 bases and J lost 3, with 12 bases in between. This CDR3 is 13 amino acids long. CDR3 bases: TGTGCCAGCAGATCCATCCCCTTCTACGAGCAGTACTTC. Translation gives CASRSIPFYEQYF.

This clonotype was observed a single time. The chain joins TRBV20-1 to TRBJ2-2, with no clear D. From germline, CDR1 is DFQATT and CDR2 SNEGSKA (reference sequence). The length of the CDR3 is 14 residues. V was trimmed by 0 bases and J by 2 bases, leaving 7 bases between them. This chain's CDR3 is CSARDPPNTGELFF. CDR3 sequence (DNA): TGCAGTGCTAGAGATCCCCCCAACACCGGGGAGCTGTTTTTT.

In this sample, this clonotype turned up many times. CDR3 sequence reads: CASSQDGGTAYEQYF. The CDR3 nucleotides read TGTGCCAGCAGCCAAGATGGGGGAACAGCCTACGAGCAGTACTTC. The V gene is TRBV4-2, the J gene TRBJ2-7, with D perhaps assigned TRBD1 or TRBD2 (5 bases each). Germline V lookup: CDR1 LGHNA, CDR2 YNFKEQ. The CDR3 totals 15 residues. Trimming shortened V by 0 bases and J by 2 bases, and 11 bases separated the two germline ends.

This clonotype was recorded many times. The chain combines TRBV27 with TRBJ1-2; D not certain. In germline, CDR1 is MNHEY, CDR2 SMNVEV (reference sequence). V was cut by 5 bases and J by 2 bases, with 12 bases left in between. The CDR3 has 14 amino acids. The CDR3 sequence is CASSAGPRNYGYTF. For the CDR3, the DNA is TGTGCCAGCAGTGCAGGACCGAGAAACTATGGCTACACCTTC.